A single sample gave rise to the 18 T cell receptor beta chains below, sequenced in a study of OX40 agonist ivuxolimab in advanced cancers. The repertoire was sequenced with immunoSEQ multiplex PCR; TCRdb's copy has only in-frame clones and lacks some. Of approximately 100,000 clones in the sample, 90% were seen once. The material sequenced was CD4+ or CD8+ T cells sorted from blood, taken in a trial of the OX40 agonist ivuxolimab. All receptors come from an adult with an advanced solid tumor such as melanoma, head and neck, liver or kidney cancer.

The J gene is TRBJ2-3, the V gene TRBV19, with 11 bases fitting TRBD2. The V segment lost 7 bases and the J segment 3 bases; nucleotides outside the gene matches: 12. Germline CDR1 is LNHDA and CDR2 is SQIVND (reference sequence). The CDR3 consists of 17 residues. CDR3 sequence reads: CASTRQATSGATDTQYF. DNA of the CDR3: TGTGCCAGTACCCGCCAGGCGACTAGCGGGGCTACAGATACGCAGTATTTT.

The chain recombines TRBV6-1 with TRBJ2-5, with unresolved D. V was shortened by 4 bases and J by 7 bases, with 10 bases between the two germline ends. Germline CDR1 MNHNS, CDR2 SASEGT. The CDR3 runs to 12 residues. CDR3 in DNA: TGTGCCAGCAGTGTAGAATCAGCGACCCAGTACTTC. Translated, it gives CASSVESATQYF.

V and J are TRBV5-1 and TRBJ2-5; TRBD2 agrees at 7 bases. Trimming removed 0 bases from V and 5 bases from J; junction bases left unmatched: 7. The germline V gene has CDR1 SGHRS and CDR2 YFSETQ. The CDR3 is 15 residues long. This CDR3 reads CASSLARAGGETQYF. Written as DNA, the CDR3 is TGCGCCAGCAGCTTGGCCAGGGCCGGGGGGGAGACCCAGTACTTC.

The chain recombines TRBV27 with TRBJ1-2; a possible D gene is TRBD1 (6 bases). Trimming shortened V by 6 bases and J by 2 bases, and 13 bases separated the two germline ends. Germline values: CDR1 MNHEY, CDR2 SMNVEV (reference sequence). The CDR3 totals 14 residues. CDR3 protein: CASRQEGTNYGYTF. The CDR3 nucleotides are TGTGCCAGCAGACAAGAGGGGACAAACTATGGCTACACCTTC.

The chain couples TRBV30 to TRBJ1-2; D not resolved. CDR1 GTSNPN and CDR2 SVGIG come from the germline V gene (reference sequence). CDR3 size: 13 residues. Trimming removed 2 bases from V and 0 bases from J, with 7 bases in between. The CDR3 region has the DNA TGTGCCTGGAGTCGGGGAGCTAACTATGGCTACACCTTC. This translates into CAWSRGANYGYTF. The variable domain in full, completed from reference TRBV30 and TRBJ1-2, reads SQTIHQWPATLVQPVGSPLSLECTVEGTSNPNLYWYRQAAGRGLQLLFYSVGIGQISSEVPQNLSASRPQDRQFILSSKKLLLSDSGFYLCAWSRGANYGYTFGSGTRLTVV.

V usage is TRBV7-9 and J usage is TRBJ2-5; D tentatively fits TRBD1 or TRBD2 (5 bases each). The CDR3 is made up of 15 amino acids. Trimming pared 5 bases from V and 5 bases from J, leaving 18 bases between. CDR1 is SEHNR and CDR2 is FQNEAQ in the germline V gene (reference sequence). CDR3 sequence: CASSRQGVGVETQYF. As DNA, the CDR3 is TGTGCCAGCAGCCGTCAGGGAGTCGGAGTGGAGACCCAGTACTTC.

Here the CDR3 reads CATSRGAAGYNEQFF. For the CDR3, the DNA is TGTGCCACCAGCAGAGGAGCGGCAGGCTACAATGAGCAGTTCTTC. The J gene is TRBJ2-1, the V gene TRBV15, with D perhaps matching TRBD2 (5 bases). Germline assignment: CDR1 LNHNV and CDR2 YYDKDF (reference sequence). V was pared by 1 base and J by 3 bases, with 10 bases between. CDR3 length equals 15 residues.

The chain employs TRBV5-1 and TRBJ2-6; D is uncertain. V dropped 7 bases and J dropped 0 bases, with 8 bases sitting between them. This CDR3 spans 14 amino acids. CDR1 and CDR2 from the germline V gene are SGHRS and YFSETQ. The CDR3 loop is CASGVSSGANVLTF. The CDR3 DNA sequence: TGCGCCAGCGGAGTTAGCTCTGGGGCCAACGTCCTGACTTTC.

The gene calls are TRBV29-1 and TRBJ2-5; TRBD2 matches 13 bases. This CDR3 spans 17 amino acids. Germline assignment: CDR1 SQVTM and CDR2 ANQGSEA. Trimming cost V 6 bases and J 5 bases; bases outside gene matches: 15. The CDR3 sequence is CSVAGLAGALGAETQYF. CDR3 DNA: TGCAGCGTCGCCGGACTAGCGGGAGCCCTCGGGGCGGAGACCCAGTACTTC.

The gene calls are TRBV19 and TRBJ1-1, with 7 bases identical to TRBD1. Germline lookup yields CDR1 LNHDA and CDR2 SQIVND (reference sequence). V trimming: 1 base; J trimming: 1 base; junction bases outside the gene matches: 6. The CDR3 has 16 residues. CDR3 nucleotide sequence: TGTGCCAGTAGTATAGCGATAGGGACAGCGAACACTGAAGCTTTCTTT. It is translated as CASSIAIGTANTEAFF.

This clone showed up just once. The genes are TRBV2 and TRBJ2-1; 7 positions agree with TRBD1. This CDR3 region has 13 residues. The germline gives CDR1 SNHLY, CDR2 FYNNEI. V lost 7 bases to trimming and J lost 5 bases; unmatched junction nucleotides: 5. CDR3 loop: CASTTQGNNEQFF. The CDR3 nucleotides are TGTGCCAGCACCACACAGGGGAACAATGAGCAGTTCTTC.

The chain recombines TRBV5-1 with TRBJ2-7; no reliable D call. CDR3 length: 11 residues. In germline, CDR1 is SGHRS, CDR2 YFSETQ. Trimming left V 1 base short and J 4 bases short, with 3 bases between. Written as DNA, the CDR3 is TGCGCCAGCAGCTTGATTTACGAGCAGTACTTC. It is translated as CASSLIYEQYF.

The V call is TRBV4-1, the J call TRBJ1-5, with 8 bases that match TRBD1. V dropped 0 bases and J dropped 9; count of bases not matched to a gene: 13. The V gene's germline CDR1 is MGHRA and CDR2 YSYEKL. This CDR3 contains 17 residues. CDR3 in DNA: TGCGCCAGCAGCCAAGATCGAGGGACAGGTACTTTTGGGCCCCAGCATTTT. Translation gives CASSQDRGTGTFGPQHF.

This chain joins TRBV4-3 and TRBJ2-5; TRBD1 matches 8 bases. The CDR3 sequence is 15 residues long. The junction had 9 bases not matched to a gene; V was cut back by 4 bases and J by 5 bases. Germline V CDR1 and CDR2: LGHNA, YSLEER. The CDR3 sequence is CASSRSRQGRETQYF. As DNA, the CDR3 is TGCGCCAGCAGCCGATCGAGACAGGGGAGGGAGACCCAGTACTTC.

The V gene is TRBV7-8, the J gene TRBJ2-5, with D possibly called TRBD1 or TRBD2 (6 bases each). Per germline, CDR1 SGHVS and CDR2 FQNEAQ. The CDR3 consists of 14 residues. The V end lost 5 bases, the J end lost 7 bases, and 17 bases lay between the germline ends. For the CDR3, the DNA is TGTGCCAGCAGCCCTGAGAGGGGGGTAGGGACCCAGTACTTC. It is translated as CASSPERGVGTQYF.

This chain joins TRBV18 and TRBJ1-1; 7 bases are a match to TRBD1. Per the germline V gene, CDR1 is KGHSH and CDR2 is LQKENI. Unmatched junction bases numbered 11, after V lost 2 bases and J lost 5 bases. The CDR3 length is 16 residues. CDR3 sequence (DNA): TGTGCCAGCTCACCAAGCGACAGGGTGGGAAAGACTGAAGCTTTCTTT. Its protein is CASSPSDRVGKTEAFF.

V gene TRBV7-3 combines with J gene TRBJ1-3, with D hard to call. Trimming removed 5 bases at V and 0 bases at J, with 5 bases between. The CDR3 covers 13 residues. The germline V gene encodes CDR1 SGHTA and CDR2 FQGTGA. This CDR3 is CASSPPSGNTIYF. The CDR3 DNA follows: TGTGCCAGCAGCCCCCCCTCTGGAAACACCATATATTTT.

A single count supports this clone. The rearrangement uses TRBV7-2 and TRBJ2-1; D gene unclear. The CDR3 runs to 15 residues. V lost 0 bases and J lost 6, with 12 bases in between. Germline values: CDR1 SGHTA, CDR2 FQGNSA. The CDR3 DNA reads TGTGCCAGCAGCTTAGCGGGGTTCTCGGGCAATGAGCAGTTCTTC. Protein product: CASSLAGFSGNEQFF.